The rows below give T cell receptor beta chains drawn from one sample of a study of blood T cell repertoires in COVID-19. Using immunoSEQ multiplex PCR, the repertoire was profiled, and TCRdb retains in-frame clones only, with some absent. Found here are under 85,000 clones, about 86% of them singletons; the top ten hold 12%. Sequenced: peripheral blood. The receptors were sampled from a human donor in a cohort sampled during active COVID-19. The CDR3 runs from the conserved cysteine through the conserved F or W. D genes are given only for firm matches. Clone size is stated in some rows and not others, as once, few, many or a class when expanded.

d_call	clone_size	v_call	j_call	cdr3_aa	cdr3_nt
TRBD2	-	TRBV11-2	TRBJ2-5	CASSHGRLAGGKETQYF	TGTGCCAGCAGCCACGGAAGACTAGCGGGGGGGAAAGAGACCCAGTACTTC
-	-	TRBV24-1	TRBJ2-4	CATKDRRDIQYF	TGTGCCACCAAGGACAGGAGGGACATTCAGTACTTC
-	-	TRBV5-1	TRBJ1-3	CASSPPVGNTIYF	TGCGCCAGCAGCCCGCCGGTGGGAAACACCATATATTTT
-	-	TRBV7-9	TRBJ2-7	CASSEGDTALYEQYF	TGTGCCAGCTCAGAAGGGGACACGGCCCTCTACGAGCAGTACTTC
TRBD1	once	TRBV4-1	TRBJ2-3	CASSQVGTGAKDTQYF	TGCGCCAGCAGCCAAGTGGGGACAGGGGCCAAAGATACGCAGTATTTT
-	-	TRBV21-1	TRBJ1-4	CASSPGQGSEKLFF	TGTGCCAGCTCCCCGGGACAGGGGTCGGAAAAACTGTTTTTT
-	-	TRBV4-1	TRBJ2-3	CASSLLGWGGTDTQYF	TGCGCCAGCAGCCTCCTCGGGTGGGGGGGCACAGATACGCAGTATTTT
-	-	TRBV12-5	TRBJ2-1	CASGPDSYNEQFF	TGTGCTAGTGGTCCCGACTCATACAATGAGCAGTTCTTC
TRBD1	-	TRBV15	TRBJ1-3	CATSSGTGEPGNTIYF	TGTGCCACCAGCAGTGGCACAGGGGAACCTGGAAACACCATATATTTT
-	-	TRBV5-1	TRBJ2-1	CASKPSGQINNEQFF	TGCGCCAGCAAGCCATCAGGACAGATCAACAATGAGCAGTTCTTC
TRBD1	-	TRBV7-8	TRBJ1-3	CASSGRDRAGNTIYF	TGTGCCAGCAGCGGCCGGGACAGGGCTGGAAACACCATATATTTT
-	-	TRBV3-1/TRBV3-2	TRBJ1-2	CASSQSLQGAGGYTF	TGTGCCAGCAGCCAATCCCTGCAGGGTGCAGGTGGCTACACCTTC
TRBD1	-	TRBV3-1/TRBV3-2	TRBJ1-6	CASSLSTGTGSSPLHF	TGTGCCAGCAGCCTCTCTACCGGGACAGGGTCCTCACCCCTCCACTTT
TRBD1	-	TRBV5-5	TRBJ2-3	CASSWTGGNADTQYF	TGTGCCAGCAGCTGGACAGGGGGCAATGCAGATACGCAGTATTTT
TRBD1	-	TRBV5-1	TRBJ2-7	CASSLATGEYEQYF	TGCGCCAGCAGCTTGGCTACAGGGGAATACGAGCAGTACTTC
-	-	TRBV6-5	TRBJ2-7	CASSRGYEQYF	TGTGCCAGCAGCCGGGGCTACGAGCAGTACTTC
TRBD2	-	TRBV7-2	TRBJ2-7	CASSPGLAGVIYEQYF	TGTGCCAGCAGCCCAGGACTAGCGGGGGTTATCTACGAGCAGTACTTC
TRBD2	few	TRBV12-3/TRBV12-4	TRBJ2-2	CASKGGSGELFF	TGTGCCAGCAAGGGAGGGTCCGGGGAGCTGTTTTTT
TRBD1	few	TRBV2	TRBJ1-6	CASSEEGAPNSPLHF	TGTGCCAGCAGTGAGGAGGGGGCGCCAAATTCACCCCTCCACTTT
-	-	TRBV19	TRBJ1-5	CASSTSAGASDQPQHF	TGTGCCAGTAGTACCTCGGCAGGGGCGAGTGATCAGCCCCAGCATTTT